These T cell receptor beta chains were read from a single sample in a study of OX40 agonist ivuxolimab in advanced cancers. TCRdb keeps only in-frame clones here, not all; method: immunoSEQ multiplex PCR. This table holds around 14,000 clones, approximately 75% found once. Sequences were derived from CD4+ or CD8+ T cells sorted from blood, sampled in a trial of the OX40 agonist ivuxolimab. Receptor source: an adult with an advanced solid tumor such as melanoma, head and neck, liver or kidney cancer. Each CDR3 is given with its conserved first and last residue. The order of the fields is J gene, D gene, clone size, V gene, CDR3 DNA, CDR3 protein. A D gene is named only where the DNA matches it firmly. Expanded clones get a size class; other rows say once, few or many, or leave the size out.

TRBJ1-1	TRBD1	NA	TRBV11-2	TGTGCCAGCAGCTGGGACAGGGGGCTCACTGAAGCTTTCTTT	CASSWDRGLTEAFF
TRBJ1-1	NA	NA	TRBV25-1	TGTGCCAGCACCCACCTGGGACGGGAAGCTTTCTTT	CASTHLGREAFF
TRBJ2-3	NA	NA	TRBV5-6	TGTGCCAGCACCATCGCGGCTGATACGCAGTATTTT	CASTIAADTQYF
TRBJ1-5	NA	NA	TRBV6-5	TGTGCCAGCAGTTACGAGGGAAACTCCCAGCCCCAGCATTTT	CASSYEGNSQPQHF
TRBJ1-5	NA	NA	TRBV7-9	TGTGCCAGCAGCTTAGGTTCGGGCCATAGCAATCAGCCCCAGCATTTT	CASSLGSGHSNQPQHF
TRBJ1-2	TRBD1	NA	TRBV5-8	TGTGCCAGCAGCCCGGTCGGAAGCAGGGGGCGCGTGTTAGATGGCTACACCTTC	CASSPVGSRGRVLDGYTF
TRBJ2-3	TRBD2	NA	TRBV5-5	TGTGCCAGCAGCTTGGAGGCGGGAGGTTTCTCTAGCACAGATACGCAGTATTTT	CASSLEAGGFSSTDTQYF
TRBJ2-1	NA	NA	TRBV4-3	TGCGCCAGCAGCCAAGCCGCGGGACGCCGATTAAAATACAATGAGCAGTTCTTC	CASSQAAGRRLKYNEQFF
TRBJ2-3	NA	NA	TRBV19	TGTGCCAGCACAGGAGGGAAGATTAGCACAGATACGCAGTATTTT	CASTGGKISTDTQYF
TRBJ2-5	TRBD1	NA	TRBV6-5	TGTGCCAGCAGACCCGACAGGGGGCTTGAGACCCAGTACTTC	CASRPDRGLETQYF
TRBJ2-7	TRBD2	NA	TRBV11-2	TGTGCCAGCAGCTCTCCGGGACTAGCGGGAGGGTCCTACGAGCAGTACTTC	CASSSPGLAGGSYEQYF
TRBJ2-7	NA	NA	TRBV6-5	TGTGCCAGCAGCCCGGGGCGGACCTACGAGCAGTACTTC	CASSPGRTYEQYF
TRBJ1-1	NA	few	TRBV25-1	TGTGCCAGCAGGACCCGAGGGAGAATGAACACTGAAGCTTTCTTT	CASRTRGRMNTEAFF
TRBJ2-5	TRBD1	NA	TRBV11-2	TGTGCCAGCAGCCACGGGACAGCTAGAGAGACCCAGTACTTC	CASSHGTARETQYF
TRBJ1-2	TRBD1	NA	TRBV9	TGTGCCAGCAGCGTTGGTTCCGCAGGGGGCCAAGCTAACTATGGCTACACCTTC	CASSVGSAGGQANYGYTF
TRBJ2-7	NA	NA	TRBV6-1	TGTGCCAGCAGCGCAACCGGAGGCCCCTACGAGCAGTACTTC	CASSATGGPYEQYF
TRBJ2-1	NA	NA	TRBV11-3	TGTGCCAGCAGCTTTCAGCAAAATGAGCAGTTCTTC	CASSFQQNEQFF
TRBJ2-1	NA	NA	TRBV5-1	TGCGCCAGCAGCTTAAGGGCGGGGAGCTCCTACAATGAGCAGTTCTTC	CASSLRAGSSYNEQFF
TRBJ2-7	NA	NA	TRBV30	TGTGCCTGGAGCGGGGGGGACAGTGTATACTACGAGCAGTACTTC	CAWSGGDSVYYEQYF
TRBJ2-2	TRBD1	NA	TRBV5-4	TGTGCCAGCAGCCATGACAGGGCGGCCGGGGAGCTGTTTTTT	CASSHDRAAGELFF
TRBJ2-1	NA	NA	TRBV5-1	TGCGCCAGCAGCTTGGGTGTCTACGTCGAGGGGGATGAGCAGTTCTTC	CASSLGVYVEGDEQFF
TRBJ2-2	NA	once	TRBV29-1	TGCAGCGTTGACGATAAGCAGAACACCGGGGAGCTGTTTTTT	CSVDDKQNTGELFF
TRBJ2-3	TRBD1	few	TRBV28	TGTGGTTCCGGGTCCTATATGACAGGAGGACAGGGGAAGACAGATACGCAGTATTTT	CGSGSYMTGGQGKTDTQYF
TRBJ2-1	NA	NA	TRBV5-1	TGCGCCAGCAGCTTTCCGGGATCCTATTACAATGAGCAGTTCTTC	CASSFPGSYYNEQFF
TRBJ2-5	TRBD2	once	TRBV11-3	TGTGCCAGCAGCCTAGAGGGGACTAGCGGGAGGGCCGGGCAGACCCAGTACTTC	CASSLEGTSGRAGQTQYF
TRBJ2-5	NA	NA	TRBV10-2	TGCGCCAGCTTTCAGGGCGCTGGTTACCAAGAGACCCAGTACTTC	CASFQGAGYQETQYF
TRBJ2-7	TRBD1	NA	TRBV5-1	TGCGCCAGCAGCTTGGGAAGACAGGGTACCTACGAGCAGTACTTC	CASSLGRQGTYEQYF
TRBJ2-5	NA	NA	TRBV28	TGTGCCAGCAGTACAAAGACAGGAATTCAAGAGACCCAGTACTTC	CASSTKTGIQETQYF
TRBJ2-7	TRBD2	NA	TRBV5-6	TGTGCCAGCAGCTTGGCCGGCGGGAGTAAAGGATACGAGCAGTACTTC	CASSLAGGSKGYEQYF
TRBJ2-5	TRBD1	few	TRBV5-1	TGCGCCAGCAGCACCGACAGGGGGATTCGGAAGACCCAGTACTTC	CASSTDRGIRKTQYF
TRBJ2-1	TRBD2	NA	TRBV6-4	TGTGCCAGCAGTGACTCTAGAGAGGGACTAGCGCTTAATGAGCAGTTCTTC	CASSDSREGLALNEQFF
TRBJ1-1	NA	once	TRBV19	TGTGCCAGTAGTAGGGGCACTGAAGCTTTCTTT	CASSRGTEAFF
TRBJ2-2	TRBD2	NA	TRBV7-3	TGTGCCAGCAGCTTAGGGACTAGCGGGAGGAACGCCGGGGAGCTGTTTTTT	CASSLGTSGRNAGELFF
TRBJ2-1	NA	NA	TRBV7-2	TGTGCCAGCAGCTACGCCTGGGATTCCTACAATGAGCAGTTCTTC	CASSYAWDSYNEQFF
TRBJ2-1	NA	NA	TRBV5-5	TGTGCCAGCAGCTTGACCGATAGGGAGAATGAGCAGTTCTTC	CASSLTDRENEQFF
TRBJ2-4	TRBD1	NA	TRBV25-1	TGTGCCAGCAGTGGACAGGGGGCGGCCAAAAACATTCAGTACTTC	CASSGQGAAKNIQYF
TRBJ2-1	NA	NA	TRBV11-2	TGTGCCAGCAGCTTAGTTACGGGAGTAGTGGGTGAGCAGTTCTTC	CASSLVTGVVGEQFF
TRBJ2-1	NA	NA	TRBV7-3	TGTGCCAGCAGCTTAATCGGTCAATACAATGAGCAGTTCTTC	CASSLIGQYNEQFF
TRBJ2-5	TRBD2	NA	TRBV14	TGTGCCAGCAGCCCCCCGGGACTAGCGGGAGTGGGGGAGACCCAGTACTTC	CASSPPGLAGVGETQYF
TRBJ2-1	NA	NA	TRBV11-3	TGTGCCAGCAGCTTAAACGGAGACAATGAGCAGTTCTTC	CASSLNGDNEQFF
TRBJ2-7	TRBD2	once	TRBV7-9	TGTGCCAGCAGCTTAGGAACTAGCGGGAGTCGGAACGAGCAGTACTTC	CASSLGTSGSRNEQYF
TRBJ2-7	TRBD2	NA	TRBV5-5	TGTGCCAGCAGCCCTCGACCTGGACTAGCGGGAGTTTTCGAGCAGTACTTC	CASSPRPGLAGVFEQYF
TRBJ2-7	NA	NA	TRBV29-1	TGCAGCGTTGAAAACCCGGACAGGAGGGAAAACTACGAGCAGTACTTC	CSVENPDRRENYEQYF
TRBJ2-7	NA	large	TRBV4-1	TGCGCCAGCAGCCAACAACTTACGATTGGGGGATACGAGCAGTACTTC	CASSQQLTIGGYEQYF
TRBJ2-1	NA	NA	TRBV27	TGTGCCAGCAGAACCGGGAGCTATGAGCAGTTCTTC	CASRTGSYEQFF
TRBJ1-1	NA	NA	TRBV23-1	TGCGCCAGCAGTCACCGTTACAGGGTACCCAGTCTTGGGGACACTGAAGCTTTCTTT	CASSHRYRVPSLGDTEAFF
TRBJ2-5	TRBD2	few	TRBV7-6	TGTGCCAGCAGCCCAGCGGGGGATCTCTCGAAGGAGACCCAGTACTTC	CASSPAGDLSKETQYF
TRBJ2-7	TRBD1	NA	TRBV11-3	TGTGCCAGCAGCGACAGGGGAAACTCGGACTACGAGCAGTACTTC	CASSDRGNSDYEQYF